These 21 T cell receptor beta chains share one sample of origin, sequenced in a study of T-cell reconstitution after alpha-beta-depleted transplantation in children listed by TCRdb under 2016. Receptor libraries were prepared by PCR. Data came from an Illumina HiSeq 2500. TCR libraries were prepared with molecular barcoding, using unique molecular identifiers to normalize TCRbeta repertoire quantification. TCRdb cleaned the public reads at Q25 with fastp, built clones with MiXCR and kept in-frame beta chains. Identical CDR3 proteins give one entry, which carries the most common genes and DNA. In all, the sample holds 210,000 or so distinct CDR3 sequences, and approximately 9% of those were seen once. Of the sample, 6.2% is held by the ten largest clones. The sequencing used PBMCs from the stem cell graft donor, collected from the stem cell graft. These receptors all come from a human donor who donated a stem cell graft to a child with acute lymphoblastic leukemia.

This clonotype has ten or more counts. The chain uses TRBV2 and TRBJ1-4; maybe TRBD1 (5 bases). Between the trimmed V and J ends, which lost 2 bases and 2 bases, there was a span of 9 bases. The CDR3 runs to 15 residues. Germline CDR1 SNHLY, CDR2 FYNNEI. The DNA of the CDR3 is TGTGCCAGCAGTGAACAGGGTACGACTAATGAAAAACTGTTTTTT. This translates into CASSEQGTTNEKLFF.

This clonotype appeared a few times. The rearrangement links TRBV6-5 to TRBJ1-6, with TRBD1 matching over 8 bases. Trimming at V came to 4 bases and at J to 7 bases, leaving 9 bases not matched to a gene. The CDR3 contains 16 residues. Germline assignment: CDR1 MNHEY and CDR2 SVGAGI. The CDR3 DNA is TGTGCCAGCAGTTCCTCGGACAGGGCACGCAATTCACCCCTCCACTTT. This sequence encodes CASSSSDRARNSPLHF.

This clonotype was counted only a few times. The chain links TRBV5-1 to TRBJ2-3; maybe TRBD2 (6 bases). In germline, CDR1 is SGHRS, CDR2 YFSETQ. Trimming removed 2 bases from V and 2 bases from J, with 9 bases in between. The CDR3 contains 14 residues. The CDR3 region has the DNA TGCGCCAGCAGCTTAGGCGGGGACACAGATACGCAGTATTTT. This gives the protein CASSLGGDTDTQYF.

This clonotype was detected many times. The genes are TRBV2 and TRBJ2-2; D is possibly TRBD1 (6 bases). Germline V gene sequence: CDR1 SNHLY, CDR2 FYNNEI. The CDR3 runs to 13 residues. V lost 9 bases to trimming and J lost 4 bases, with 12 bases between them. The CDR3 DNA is TGTGCCAGTACCGGACAGTTCACCGGGGAGCTGTTTTTT. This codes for CASTGQFTGELFF.

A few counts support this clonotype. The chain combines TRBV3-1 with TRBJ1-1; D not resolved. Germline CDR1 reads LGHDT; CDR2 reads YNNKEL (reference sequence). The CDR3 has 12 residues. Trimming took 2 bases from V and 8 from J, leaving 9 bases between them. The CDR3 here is CASSQPSAEAFF. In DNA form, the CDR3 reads TGTGCCAGCAGCCAACCAAGTGCCGAAGCTTTCTTT.

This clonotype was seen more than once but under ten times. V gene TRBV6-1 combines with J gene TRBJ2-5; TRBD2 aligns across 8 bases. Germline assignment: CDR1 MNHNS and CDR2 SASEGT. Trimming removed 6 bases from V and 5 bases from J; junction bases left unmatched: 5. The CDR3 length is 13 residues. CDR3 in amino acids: CASSLSGAETQYF. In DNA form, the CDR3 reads TGTGCCAGCAGCCTTAGCGGGGCGGAGACCCAGTACTTC.

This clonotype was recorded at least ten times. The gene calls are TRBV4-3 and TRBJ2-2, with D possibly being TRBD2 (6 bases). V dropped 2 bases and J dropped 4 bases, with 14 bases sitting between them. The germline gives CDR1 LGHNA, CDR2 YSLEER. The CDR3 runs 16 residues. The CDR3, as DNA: TGCGCCAGCAGCCAAACACTTGGAGGGTTCACCGGGGAGCTGTTTTTT. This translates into CASSQTLGGFTGELFF.

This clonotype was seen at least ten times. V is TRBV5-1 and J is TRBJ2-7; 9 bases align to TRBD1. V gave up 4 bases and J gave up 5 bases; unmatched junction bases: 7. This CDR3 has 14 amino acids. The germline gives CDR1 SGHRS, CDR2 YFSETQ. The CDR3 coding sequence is TGCGCCAGCAGCGGACAGGGGTTACACGACGAGCAGTACTTC. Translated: CASSGQGLHDEQYF.

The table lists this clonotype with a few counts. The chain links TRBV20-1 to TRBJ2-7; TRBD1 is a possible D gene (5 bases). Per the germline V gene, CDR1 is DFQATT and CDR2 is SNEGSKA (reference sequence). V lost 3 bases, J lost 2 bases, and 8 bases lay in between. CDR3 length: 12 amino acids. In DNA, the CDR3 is TGCAGTGCTAGCAGGGTAGCCTACGAGCAGTACTTC. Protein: CSASRVAYEQYF.

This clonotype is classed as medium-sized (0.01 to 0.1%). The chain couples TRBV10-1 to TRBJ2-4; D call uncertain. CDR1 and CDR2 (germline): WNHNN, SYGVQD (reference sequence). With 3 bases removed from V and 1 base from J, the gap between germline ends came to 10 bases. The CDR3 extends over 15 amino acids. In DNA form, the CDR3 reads TGCGCCAGCAGTGAATCCGGGCTCGCCAAAAACATTCAGTACTTC. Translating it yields CASSESGLAKNIQYF.

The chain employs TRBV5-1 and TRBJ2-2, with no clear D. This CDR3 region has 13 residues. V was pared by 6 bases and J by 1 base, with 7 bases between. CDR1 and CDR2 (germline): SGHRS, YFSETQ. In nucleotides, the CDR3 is TGCGCCAGCACTGGGAAGAACACCGGGGAGCTGTTTTTT. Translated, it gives CASTGKNTGELFF.

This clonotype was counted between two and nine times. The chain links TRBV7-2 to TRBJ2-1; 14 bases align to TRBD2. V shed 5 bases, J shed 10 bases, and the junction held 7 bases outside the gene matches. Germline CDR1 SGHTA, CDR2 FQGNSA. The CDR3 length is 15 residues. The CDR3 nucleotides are TGTGCCAGCAGCCCGACTAGCGGGGGGGCCTTGGAGCAGTTCTTC. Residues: CASSPTSGGALEQFF. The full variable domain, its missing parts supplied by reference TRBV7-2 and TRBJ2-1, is GAGVSQSPSNKVTEKGKDVELRCDPISGHTALYWYRQSLGQGLEFLIYFQGNSAPDKSGLPSDRFSAERTGGSVSTLTIQRTQQEDSAVYLCASSPTSGGALEQFFGPGTRLTVL.

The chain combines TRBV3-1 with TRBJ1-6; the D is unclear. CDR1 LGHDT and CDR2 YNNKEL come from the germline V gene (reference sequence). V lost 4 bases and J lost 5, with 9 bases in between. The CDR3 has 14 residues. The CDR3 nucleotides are TGTGCCAGCAGCCTTAAGGTTAATAATTCACCCCTCCACTTT. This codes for CASSLKVNNSPLHF. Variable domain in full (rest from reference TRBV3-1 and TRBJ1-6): DTAVSQTPKYLVTQMGNDKSIKCEQNLGHDTMYWYKQDSKKFLKIMFSYNNKELIINETVPNRFSPKSPDKAHLNLHINSLELGDSAVYFCASSLKVNNSPLHFGNGTRLTVT.

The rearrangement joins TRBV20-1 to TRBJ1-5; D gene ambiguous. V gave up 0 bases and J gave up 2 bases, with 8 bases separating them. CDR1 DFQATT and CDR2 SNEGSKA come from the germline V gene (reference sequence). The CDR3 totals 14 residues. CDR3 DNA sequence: TGCAGTGCTAGAGATCCCCTTGGCAATCAGCCCCAGCATTTT. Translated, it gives CSARDPLGNQPQHF.

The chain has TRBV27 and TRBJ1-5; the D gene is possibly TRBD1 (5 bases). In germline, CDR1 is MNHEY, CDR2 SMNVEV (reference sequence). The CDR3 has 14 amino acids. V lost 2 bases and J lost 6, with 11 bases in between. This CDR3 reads CASSLEGLGQPQHF. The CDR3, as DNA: TGTGCCAGCAGTTTAGAGGGGTTGGGTCAGCCCCAGCATTTT.

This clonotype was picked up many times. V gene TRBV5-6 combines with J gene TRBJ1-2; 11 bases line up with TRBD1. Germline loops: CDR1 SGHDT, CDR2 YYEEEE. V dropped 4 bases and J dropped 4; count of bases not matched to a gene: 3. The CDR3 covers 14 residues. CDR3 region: CASSPGQGGYGYTF. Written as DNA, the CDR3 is TGTGCCAGCAGCCCGGGACAGGGGGGCTATGGCTACACCTTC.

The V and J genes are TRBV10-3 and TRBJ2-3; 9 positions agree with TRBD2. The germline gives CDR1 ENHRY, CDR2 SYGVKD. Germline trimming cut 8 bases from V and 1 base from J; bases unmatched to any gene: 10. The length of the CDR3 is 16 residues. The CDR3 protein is CAIWGGGGLGTDTQYF. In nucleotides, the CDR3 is TGTGCCATCTGGGGCGGGGGGGGCCTAGGCACAGATACGCAGTATTTT.

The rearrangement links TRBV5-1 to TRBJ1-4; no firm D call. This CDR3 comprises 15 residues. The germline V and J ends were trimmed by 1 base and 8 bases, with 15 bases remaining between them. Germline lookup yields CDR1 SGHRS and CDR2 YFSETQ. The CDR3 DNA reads TGCGCCAGCAGCTTGAATCCAACCGGGGAAGAAAAACTGTTTTTT. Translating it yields CASSLNPTGEEKLFF.

The DNA of the CDR3 is TGTGCCAGCAGCCAAGGGGGCGCATATGGCTACACCTTC. Protein: CASSQGGAYGYTF. The V gene is TRBV7-9, the J gene TRBJ1-2; 7 bases agree with TRBD1. Losses at the gene ends were 5 bases for V and 5 bases for J; bases not matched to a gene: 5. Germline V lookup: CDR1 SEHNR, CDR2 FQNEAQ (reference sequence). The CDR3 sequence is 13 residues long.

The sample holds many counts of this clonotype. In DNA form, the CDR3 reads TGTGCCAGCAGCCAAGACAGGACCACCTATGGCTACACCTTC. Translated, it gives CASSQDRTTYGYTF. The rearrangement uses TRBV4-2 and TRBJ1-2; D unclear. V lost 0 bases and J lost 4, with 9 bases in between. The CDR3 runs to 14 residues. CDR1 LGHNA and CDR2 YNFKEQ come from the germline V gene.

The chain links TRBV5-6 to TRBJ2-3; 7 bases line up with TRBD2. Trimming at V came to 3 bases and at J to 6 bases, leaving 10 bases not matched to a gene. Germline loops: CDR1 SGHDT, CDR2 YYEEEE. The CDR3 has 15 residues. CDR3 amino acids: CASSSGTHGRDTQYF. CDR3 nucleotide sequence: TGTGCCAGCAGCTCCGGGACTCACGGGAGGGATACGCAGTATTTT.